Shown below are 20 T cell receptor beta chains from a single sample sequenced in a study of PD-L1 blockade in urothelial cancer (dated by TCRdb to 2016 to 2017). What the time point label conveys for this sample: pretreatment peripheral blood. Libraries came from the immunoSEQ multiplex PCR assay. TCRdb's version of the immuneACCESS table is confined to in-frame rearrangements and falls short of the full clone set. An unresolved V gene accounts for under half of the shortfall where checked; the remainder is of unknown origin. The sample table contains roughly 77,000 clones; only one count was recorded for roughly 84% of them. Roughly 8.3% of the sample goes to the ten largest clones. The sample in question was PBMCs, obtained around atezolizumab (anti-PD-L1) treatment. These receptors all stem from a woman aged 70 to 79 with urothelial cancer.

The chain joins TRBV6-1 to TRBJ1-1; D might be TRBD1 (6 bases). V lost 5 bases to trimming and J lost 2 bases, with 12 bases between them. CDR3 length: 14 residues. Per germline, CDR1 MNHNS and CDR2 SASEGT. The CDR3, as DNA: TGTGCCAGCAGTTTCACAGGGTCCAACACTGAAGCTTTCTTT. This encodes CASSFTGSNTEAFF.

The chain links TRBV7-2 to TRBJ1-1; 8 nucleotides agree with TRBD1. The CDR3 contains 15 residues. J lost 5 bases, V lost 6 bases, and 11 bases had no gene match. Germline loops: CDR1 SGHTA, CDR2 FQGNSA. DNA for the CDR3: TGTGCCAGCAGGTATCTCAGGGGGCACCGAACTGAAGCTTTCTTT. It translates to CASRYLRGHRTEAFF.

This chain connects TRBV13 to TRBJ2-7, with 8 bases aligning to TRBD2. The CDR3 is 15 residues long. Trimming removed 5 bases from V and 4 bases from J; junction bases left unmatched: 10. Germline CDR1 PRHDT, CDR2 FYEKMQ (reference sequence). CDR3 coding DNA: TGTGCCAGCAGCGGAAGCGGGAGTGTGGTTTACGAGCAGTACTTC. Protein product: CASSGSGSVVYEQYF.

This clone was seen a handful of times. The CDR3 sequence: CASSQEGHPNYGYTF. CDR3 DNA: TGTGCCAGCAGCCAAGAGGGACACCCCAACTATGGCTACACCTTC. V gene TRBV4-2 combines with J gene TRBJ1-2; tentative D call: TRBD1 (6 bases). Looked up from germline, CDR1 is LGHNA and CDR2 is YNFKEQ. The ends were cut back, 0 bases at V and 2 bases at J, with 10 bases in the middle. This CDR3 is built from 15 residues.

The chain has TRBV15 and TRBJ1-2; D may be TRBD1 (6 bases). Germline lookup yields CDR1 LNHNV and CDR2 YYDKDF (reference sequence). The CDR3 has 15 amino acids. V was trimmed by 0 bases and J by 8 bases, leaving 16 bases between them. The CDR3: CATSRDGLTGKGYTF. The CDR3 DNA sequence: TGTGCCACCAGCAGAGATGGTTTAACAGGGAAAGGCTACACCTTC. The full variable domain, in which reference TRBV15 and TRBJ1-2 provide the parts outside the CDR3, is DAMVIQNPRYQVTQFGKPVTLSCSQTLNHNVMYWYQQKSSQAPKLLFHYYDKDFNNEADTPDNFQSRRPNTSFCFLDIRSPGLGDTAMYLCATSRDGLTGKGYTFGSGTRLTVV.

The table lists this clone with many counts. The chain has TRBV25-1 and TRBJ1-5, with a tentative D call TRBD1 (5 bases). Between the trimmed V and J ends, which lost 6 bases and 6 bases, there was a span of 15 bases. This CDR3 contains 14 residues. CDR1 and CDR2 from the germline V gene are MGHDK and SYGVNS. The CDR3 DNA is TGTGCCAGCAGCGAGACGGGGGAGGGTCAGCCCCAGCATTTT. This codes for CASSETGEGQPQHF.

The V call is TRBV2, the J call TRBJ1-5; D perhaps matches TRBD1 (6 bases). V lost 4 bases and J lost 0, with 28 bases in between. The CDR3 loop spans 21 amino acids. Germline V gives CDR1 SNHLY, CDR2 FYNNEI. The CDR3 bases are TGTGCCAGCAGTGCCACACCGGGACACATCCTCCCGGGGTATAGCAATCAGCCCCAGCATTTT. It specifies CASSATPGHILPGYSNQPQHF.

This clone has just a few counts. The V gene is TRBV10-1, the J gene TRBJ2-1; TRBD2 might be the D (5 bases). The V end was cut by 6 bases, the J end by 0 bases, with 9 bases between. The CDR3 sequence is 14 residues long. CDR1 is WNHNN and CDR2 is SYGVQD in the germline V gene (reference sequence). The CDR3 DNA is TGCGCCAGCAGCAGCGGAGACTCCTACAATGAGCAGTTCTTC. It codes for CASSSGDSYNEQFF.

In DNA form, the CDR3 reads TGTGCCAGTAGTATAAGGGACAGGGTGGAAACTGAAGCTTTCTTT. It specifies CASSIRDRVETEAFF. This chain uses TRBV19 with TRBJ1-1; 9 bases fit TRBD1. CDR1 and CDR2 (germline): LNHDA, SQIVND (reference sequence). This CDR3 region has 15 residues. V lost 2 bases to trimming and J lost 5 bases; unmatched junction nucleotides: 6.

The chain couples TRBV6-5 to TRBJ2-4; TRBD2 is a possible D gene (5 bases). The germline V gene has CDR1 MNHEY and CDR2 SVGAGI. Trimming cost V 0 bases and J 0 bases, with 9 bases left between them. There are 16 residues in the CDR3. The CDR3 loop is CASSYSPGLAKNIQYF. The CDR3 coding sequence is TGTGCCAGCAGTTACTCGCCCGGACTAGCCAAAAACATTCAGTACTTC.

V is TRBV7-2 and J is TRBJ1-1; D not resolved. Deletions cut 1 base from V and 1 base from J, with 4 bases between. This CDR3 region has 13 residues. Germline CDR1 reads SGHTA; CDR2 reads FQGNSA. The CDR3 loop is CASSLERNTEAFF. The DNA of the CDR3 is TGTGCCAGCAGCTTAGAGAGGAACACTGAAGCTTTCTTT.

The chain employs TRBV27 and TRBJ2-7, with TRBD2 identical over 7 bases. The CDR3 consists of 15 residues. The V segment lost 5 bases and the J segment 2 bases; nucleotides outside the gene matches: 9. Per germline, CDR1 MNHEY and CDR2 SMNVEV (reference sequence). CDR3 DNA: TGTGCCAGCAGTAGATGGGCGGGGGATACCTACGAGCAGTACTTC. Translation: CASSRWAGDTYEQYF.

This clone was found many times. The CDR3 region is CASSEKTAGSYEQYF. The CDR3 coding sequence is TGTGCCAGCAGTGAAAAGACAGCTGGCTCCTACGAGCAGTACTTC. V gene TRBV2 combines with J gene TRBJ2-7; D is perhaps TRBD1 (5 bases). The CDR3 length is 15 residues. Trimming took 2 bases from V and 0 from J, leaving 11 bases between them. CDR1 is SNHLY, CDR2 FYNNEI, per germline.

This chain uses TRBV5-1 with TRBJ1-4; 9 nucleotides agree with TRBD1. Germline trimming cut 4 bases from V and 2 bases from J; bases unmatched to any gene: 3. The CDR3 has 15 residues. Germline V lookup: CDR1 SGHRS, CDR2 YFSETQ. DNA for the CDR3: TGCGCCAGCAGCATGGGACAGGGTACTAATGAAAAACTGTTTTTT. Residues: CASSMGQGTNEKLFF.

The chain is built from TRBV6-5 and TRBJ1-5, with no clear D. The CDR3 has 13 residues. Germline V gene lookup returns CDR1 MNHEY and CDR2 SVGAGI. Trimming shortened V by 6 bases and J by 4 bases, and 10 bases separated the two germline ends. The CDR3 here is CASSQTWNQPQHF. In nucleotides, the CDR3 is TGTGCCAGCAGCCAAACATGGAATCAGCCCCAGCATTTT.

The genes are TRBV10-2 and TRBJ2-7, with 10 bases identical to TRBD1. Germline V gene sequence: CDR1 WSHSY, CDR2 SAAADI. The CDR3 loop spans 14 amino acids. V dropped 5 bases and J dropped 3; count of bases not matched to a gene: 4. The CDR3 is CASSSGQGFYEQYF. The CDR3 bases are TGCGCCAGCAGTTCGGGACAGGGGTTCTACGAGCAGTACTTC.

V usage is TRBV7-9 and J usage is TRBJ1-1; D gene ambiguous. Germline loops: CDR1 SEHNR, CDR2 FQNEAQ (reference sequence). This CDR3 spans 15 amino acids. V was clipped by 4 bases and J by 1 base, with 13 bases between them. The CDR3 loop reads CASSSQRPGNTEAFF. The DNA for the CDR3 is TGTGCCAGCAGCTCCCAGAGGCCGGGGAACACTGAAGCTTTCTTT.

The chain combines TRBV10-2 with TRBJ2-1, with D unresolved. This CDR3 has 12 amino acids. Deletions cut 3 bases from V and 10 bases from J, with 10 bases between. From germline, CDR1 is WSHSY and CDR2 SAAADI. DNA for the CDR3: TGCGCCAGCAGTGATATCTGGAGCGAGCAGTTCTTC. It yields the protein CASSDIWSEQFF.

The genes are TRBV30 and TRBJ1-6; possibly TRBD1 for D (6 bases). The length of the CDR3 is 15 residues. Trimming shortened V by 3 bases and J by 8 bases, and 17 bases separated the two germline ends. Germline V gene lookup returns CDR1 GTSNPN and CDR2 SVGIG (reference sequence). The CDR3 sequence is CAWSLTTGGYSPLHF. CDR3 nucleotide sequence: TGTGCCTGGAGCCTAACGACGGGGGGCTATTCACCCCTCCACTTT.

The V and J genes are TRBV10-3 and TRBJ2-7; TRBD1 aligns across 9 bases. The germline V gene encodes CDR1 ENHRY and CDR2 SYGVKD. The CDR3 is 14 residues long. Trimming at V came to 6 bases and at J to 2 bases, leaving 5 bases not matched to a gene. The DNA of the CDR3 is TGTGCCATCAGGCTAACAGGGGGCCCCTACGAGCAGTACTTC. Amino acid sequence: CAIRLTGGPYEQYF.